This TCR beta chain was captured in a study of PD-1 blockade in classical Hodgkin lymphoma. All patients relapsed after autologous stem cell transplantation, and brentuximab vedotin exposure varied. Measured with immunoSEQ multiplex PCR; TCRdb has only the in-frame clones, and not every one. The table records approximately 70,000 clones, 85% to 95% of them present only once. The CDR3 length is 17 residues. Germline CDR1 and CDR2: SGDLS and YYNGEE. Between the trimmed V and J ends, which lost 3 bases and 0 bases, there was a span of 17 bases. The chain uses TRBV9 and TRBJ2-3; D gene ambiguous. The TCR sequence derives from a human donor with classical Hodgkin lymphoma. Sequenced here: peripheral blood mononuclear cells (PBMCs), sampled at baseline. The CDR3 loop is CASSAQFWAGSTDTQYF. CDR3 bases: TGTGCCAGCAGCGCCCAATTTTGGGCCGGGAGCACAGATACGCAGTATTTT.